This TCR beta chain was recovered during a study of read filtering for tumor transcriptome and immune sequencing. Study-wide context: By R-ISS, stages I, II and III held 8, 16 and 7 patients. Per sample, TCR-region reads ranged about 4.05 to 10.27 million by IR-seq, 85 to 1273 by RNA-seq. General study findings and limits: Dropping single-read clonotypes raised IR-seq and RNA-seq shared-clonotype correlation. RNA-seq captured clonotypes less deeply and reliably than IR-seq.

Molecular barcoded adaptors covering alpha/delta and beta/gamma chains were used on roughly 400 ng RNA. TCRdb redid the calling of the reads with MiXCR, one entry per CDR3 protein. The table has around 29,000 distinct CDR3 sequences, approximately 15% seen once. This clonotype was seen many times. Its antigen is unknown. Sequenced input: a population of CD138-negative cells sorted from bone marrow. The TCR sequence derives from a donor aged 40 or older with multiple myeloma.

The CDR3 DNA reads as TGCGCCAGCAGCTTGGAAACTAATGAAAAACTGTTTTTT. It encodes CASSLETNEKLFF. This sequence joins TRBV5-1 and TRBJ1-4, with D unclear. This CDR3 comprises 13 residues. CDR1 and CDR2 from the germline V gene are SGHRS and YFSETQ. Trimming shortened V by 0 bases and J by 1 base, and 1 base separated the two germline ends.